These 29 T cell receptor beta chains were sequenced from one sample in a study of blood T cells in healthy people across ages. Using a J-beta primer mix together with a sample-barcoded 5' primer, a second PCR was run for about 7 to 12 cycles. TCRdb itself ran the 5' RACE reads through MiXCR, one entry per CDR3 protein. The repertoire has some 1.4 million distinct CDR3 sequences, approximately 42% of them found once; the top ten carry 7.9%. Sequencing was performed on blood. Receptor source: a woman younger than 35 in good health.

The chain has TRBV2 and TRBJ2-1; TRBD2 matches at 11 bases. The CDR3 covers 13 residues. The germline CDR1 and CDR2 sequences are SNHLY and FYNNEI. J was trimmed by 8 bases and V by 10 bases; bases with no gene match: 7. The CDR3 protein is CATHGLAGHEQFF. Here the CDR3 DNA reads TGTGCCACACACGGACTAGCGGGCCATGAGCAGTTCTTC.

The chain uses TRBV3-1 and TRBJ2-1; 11 positions match TRBD2. CDR3 size: 14 residues. Per the germline V gene, CDR1 is LGHDT and CDR2 is YNNKEL (reference sequence). The J segment lost 12 bases and the V segment lost 8 bases, leaving 12 bases of the junction unmatched. CDR3 in DNA: TGTGCCAGCCGTACTAGCGGGGGCGCATATCCGCAGTTCTTC. Translating gives CASRTSGGAYPQFF.

V usage is TRBV4-2 and J usage is TRBJ2-1; D remains ambiguous. Germline V gene data show CDR1 as LGHNA and CDR2 as YNFKEQ. CDR3 length: 13 residues. The V end lost 1 base, the J end lost 10 bases, and 11 bases lay between the germline ends. The CDR3, as DNA: TGTGCCAGCAGCCAAGTGGCGGACGGAGAGCAGTTCTTC. Its translation: CASSQVADGEQFF.

The chain combines TRBV5-1 with TRBJ1-1; 7 nucleotides agree with TRBD1. With 6 bases clipped from V and 8 bases from J, the junction kept 13 bases outside the gene matches. Germline assignment: CDR1 SGHRS and CDR2 YFSETQ. The length of the CDR3 is 14 residues. DNA of the CDR3: TGCGCCAGCACCTCAGGGGGACAGAGGGGAGAAGCTTTCTTT. Its protein is CASTSGGQRGEAFF.

The CDR3 nucleotides are TGTGCCTGCACCAAGCGGGTCTCCTACAATGAGCAGTTCTTC. It is translated as CACTKRVSYNEQFF. V and J are TRBV12-3 or TRBV12-4 and TRBJ2-1, with D perhaps matching TRBD2 (6 bases). CDR3 length: 14 residues. With 11 bases removed from V and 0 bases from J, the gap between germline ends came to 14 bases.

The rearrangement joins TRBV20-1 to TRBJ2-1; D uncertain. V lost 0 bases to trimming and J lost 5 bases, with 8 bases between them. CDR1 is DFQATT, CDR2 SNEGSKA, per germline (reference sequence). This CDR3 is 13 amino acids long. The CDR3 DNA reads as TGCAGTGCTAGAGAGTGGCGGAACAATGAGCAGTTCTTC. Its protein product is CSAREWRNNEQFF.

This clonotype has just a few counts. Germline is not matched at one junction end, which may reflect a read error. The rearrangement uses TRBV3-1 and TRBJ2-7, with a tentative D call TRBD1 (5 bases). The CDR3 sequence is 13 residues long. Germline CDR1 LGHDT, CDR2 YNNKEL (reference sequence). The CDR3 nucleotides are TGTGCCAGCCGCCAGGGATTCTCCTACGAGCAGTACTTC. Its translation: CASRQGFSYEQYF.

This chain uses TRBV12-3 or TRBV12-4 with TRBJ2-1; TRBD2 matches 9 bases. The CDR3 has 13 residues. J was trimmed by 15 bases and V by 0 bases; bases with no gene match: 6. CDR3 protein: CASSLADLAGMFF. As DNA, the CDR3 is TGTGCCAGCAGTTTAGCGGACCTAGCGGGGATGTTCTTC.

The chain couples TRBV2 to TRBJ1-6; perhaps TRBD1 as D (6 bases). V was clipped by 4 bases and J by 5 bases, with 12 bases between them. Germline assignment: CDR1 SNHLY and CDR2 FYNNEI. This CDR3 has 15 amino acids. This CDR3 is CASSGPRGNNSPLHF. In DNA, the CDR3 is TGTGCCAGCAGTGGGCCCAGGGGTAATAATTCACCCCTCCACTTT.

V is TRBV12-3 or TRBV12-4 and J is TRBJ1-5; no clear D gene. CDR3 length: 14 amino acids. V dropped 4 bases and J dropped 6 bases, with 13 bases sitting between them. The CDR3 coding sequence is TGTGCCAGCAGTTCACAATCCTCCATTCAGCCCCAGCATTTT. Translating it yields CASSSQSSIQPQHF.

About this clonotype: At one end, the junction sequence differs from germline, possibly due to a read error. The chain is built from TRBV7-2 and TRBJ2-1, with TRBD2 matching 7 bases. Germline V gene data show CDR1 as SGHTA and CDR2 as FQGNSA. The CDR3 length is 15 residues. The DNA of the CDR3 is TGTGCCAGCAACTCCTCGACTAGCCCCTATAATGAGCAGTTCTTC. It yields the protein CASNSSTSPYNEQFF.

This clonotype has a handful of counts. The CDR3 DNA sequence: TGTGCCAGCAGCCCGACGGGACCGAGTCGCGAGCAGTACTTC. It translates to CASSPTGPSREQYF. This chain connects TRBV3-1 to TRBJ2-7, with D perhaps given as TRBD1 or TRBD2 (5 bases each). V was shortened by 4 bases and J by 6 bases, with 16 bases between the two germline ends. CDR3 length equals 14 residues. Per germline, CDR1 LGHDT and CDR2 YNNKEL (reference sequence).

This clonotype has a handful of counts. The chain has TRBV28 and TRBJ1-1; no firm D call. With 7 bases removed from V and 6 bases from J, the gap between germline ends came to 9 bases. Germline V CDR1 and CDR2: MDHEN, SYDVKM. The CDR3 contains 11 residues. CDR3 residues: CASTLLAEAFF. The CDR3 DNA follows: TGTGCCAGCACCCTCCTCGCTGAAGCTTTCTTT.

The chain uses TRBV6-5 and TRBJ2-4; 7 bases match TRBD1. Judging by the DNA end, TRBJ2-7 fits better; the J call may be wrong. The germline CDR1 and CDR2 sequences are MNHEY and SVGAGI. CDR3 size: 16 residues. The CDR3, as DNA: TGTGCCAGCAGTTTAAGGGCAAGACAGGGTTCCTACGAGCAGTACTTC. Its translation: CASSLRARQGSYEQYF.

J is TRBJ1-1 and V is TRBV4-2, with D tentatively TRBD1 (6 bases). V was cut by 0 bases and J by 10 bases, with 15 bases left in between. The CDR3 covers 14 residues. Germline CDR1 LGHNA, CDR2 YNFKEQ. CDR3 DNA: TGTGCCAGCAGCCAAGATCAGGCAGGGGATGGAGCTTTCTTT. Translation: CASSQDQAGDGAFF.

The chain links TRBV5-1 to TRBJ2-1, with D uncertain. With the DNA end fitting TRBJ2-7 better, the J assignment may be wrong. Germline assignment: CDR1 SGHRS and CDR2 YFSETQ. The CDR3 consists of 15 residues. In DNA form, the CDR3 reads TGCGCCAGCAGCCCCAACCTTCCCGCTTACAATGAGCAGTACTTC. As protein: CASSPNLPAYNEQYF.

The chain has TRBV5-1 and TRBJ2-1; tentative D call: TRBD1 (6 bases). The CDR3 consists of 14 residues. Trimming pared 1 base from V and 10 bases from J, leaving 15 bases between. Germline V gene lookup returns CDR1 SGHRS and CDR2 YFSETQ. The CDR3 region has the DNA TGCGCCAGCAGCTTGAGTGGGGGCTCCTACGAGCAGTTCTTC. This translates into CASSLSGGSYEQFF. The entire variable domain, with the rest obtained from reference TRBV5-1 and TRBJ2-1, is as follows: KAGVTQTPRYLIKTRGQQVTLSCSPISGHRSVSWYQQTPGQGLQFLFEYFSETQRNKGNFPGRFSGRQFSNSRSEMNVSTLELGDSALYLCASSLSGGSYEQFFGPGTRLTVL.

The chain employs TRBV6-5 and TRBJ2-7, with 11 bases that match TRBD2. Germline CDR1 reads MNHEY; CDR2 reads SVGAGI. The CDR3 loop spans 14 amino acids. J was trimmed by 6 bases and V by 7 bases; bases with no gene match: 8. The CDR3 DNA reads TGTGCCAGCACGATACTAGCGGGAGTTGGCGAGCAGTACTTC. Translated, it gives CASTILAGVGEQYF.

The chain employs TRBV6-6 and TRBJ1-5, with D possibly TRBD1 on 5 matching bases. The germline V gene has CDR1 MNHNY and CDR2 SVGAGI (reference sequence). V dropped 4 bases and J dropped 1 base, with 14 bases sitting between them. The CDR3 contains 16 residues. CDR3 coding DNA: TGTGCCAGCAGTTCATCGACAGTGTACAGCAATCAGCCCCAGCATTTT. Translated: CASSSSTVYSNQPQHF.

V is TRBV11-2 and J is TRBJ2-7, with 7 bases identical to TRBD1. Germline assignment: CDR1 SGHAT and CDR2 FQNNGV. V shed 5 bases, J shed 4 bases, and the junction held 8 bases outside the gene matches. The CDR3 loop spans 14 amino acids. The DNA for the CDR3 is TGTGCCAGCAGCGTAGTACAGGGGAATTACGAGCAGTACTTC. It codes for CASSVVQGNYEQYF. Full variable domain (missing parts from reference TRBV11-2 and TRBJ2-7): EAGVAQSPRYKIIEKRQSVAFWCNPISGHATLYWYQQILGQGPKLLIQFQNNGVVDDSQLPKDRFSAERLKGVDSTLKIQPAKLEDSAVYLCASSVVQGNYEQYFGPGTRLTVT.

V and J are TRBV9 and TRBJ2-3; 9 nucleotides line up with TRBD1. Germline values: CDR1 SGDLS, CDR2 YYNGEE. The CDR3 length is 17 residues. V lost 2 bases to trimming and J lost 2 bases; unmatched junction nucleotides: 9. CDR3 protein: CASSVRAGTGYTDTQYF. As DNA, the CDR3 is TGTGCCAGCAGCGTGAGAGCCGGGACAGGGTACACAGATACGCAGTATTTT.

The chain combines TRBV6-1 with TRBJ1-2; the D gene is possibly TRBD1 (5 bases). The CDR3 is 15 residues long. V was clipped by 7 bases and J by 4 bases, with 19 bases between them. CDR1 is MNHNS and CDR2 is SASEGT in the germline V gene. CDR3 residues: CASIPDGRGFYGYTF. CDR3 DNA: TGTGCCAGCATACCCGACGGTAGGGGATTCTATGGCTACACCTTC.

This chain links TRBV20-1 with TRBJ2-1; 14 bases line up with TRBD2. The CDR3 contains 16 residues. With 1 base clipped from V and 8 bases from J, the junction kept 7 bases outside the gene matches. Germline V lookup: CDR1 DFQATT, CDR2 SNEGSKA (reference sequence). CDR3 in DNA: TGCAGTGCTAGAGGGGGGACTAGCGGGAGTTTCGATGAGCAGTTCTTC. This gives the protein CSARGGTSGSFDEQFF.

The CDR3 loop is CSARGPRQETQYF. Here the CDR3 DNA reads TGCAGTGCTAGAGGACCCAGGCAAGAGACCCAGTACTTC. The rearrangement joins TRBV20-1 to TRBJ2-5; D gene uncertain. This CDR3 has 13 residues. Trimming cost V 1 base and J 2 bases, with 8 bases left between them. Germline CDR1 and CDR2: DFQATT and SNEGSKA (reference sequence).

The V and J genes are TRBV2 and TRBJ2-7; TRBD1 is a possible D gene (5 bases). V was cut by 7 bases and J by 6 bases, with 16 bases left in between. From germline, CDR1 is SNHLY and CDR2 FYNNEI. This CDR3 has 13 amino acids. The CDR3 loop reads CASKPRLGLEQYF. CDR3 nucleotides: TGTGCCAGCAAACCGAGATTGGGGCTCGAGCAGTACTTC.

This chain connects TRBV6-2 or TRBV6-3 to TRBJ2-1, with 11 bases lining up with TRBD1. Per germline, CDR1 MNHEY and CDR2 SVGEGT. This CDR3 is 13 amino acids long. Trimming cost V 6 bases and J 8 bases; bases outside gene matches: 3. In nucleotides, the CDR3 is TGTGCCAGCAGAGGGACAGGGGGACATGAGCAGTTCTTC. It encodes CASRGTGGHEQFF.

This clonotype was seen more than once but under ten times. The chain combines TRBV29-1 with TRBJ2-1, with 12 bases matching TRBD2. The V segment lost 2 bases and the J segment 0 bases; nucleotides outside the gene matches: 11. Per the germline V gene, CDR1 is SQVTM and CDR2 is ANQGSEA. The CDR3 length is 19 residues. The CDR3, as DNA: TGCAGCGTTGAACTAGCGGGAGGGTATATTGCAAGCTCCTACAATGAGCAGTTCTTC. Protein: CSVELAGGYIASSYNEQFF.

This clonotype has ten or more counts. DNA for the CDR3: TGCGCCAGCAGCCAGATTTACAATGAGCAGTTCTTC. Translation gives CASSQIYNEQFF. V gene TRBV4-1 combines with J gene TRBJ2-1; the D is unclear. The CDR3 spans 12 residues. With 3 bases removed from V and 4 bases from J, the gap between germline ends came to 4 bases. The germline V gene has CDR1 MGHRA and CDR2 YSYEKL.

This clonotype was detected only a few times. The chain is built from TRBV28 and TRBJ2-4; D is perhaps TRBD1 or TRBD2 (5 bases each). Trimming took 2 bases from V and 0 from J, leaving 11 bases between them. Germline CDR1 MDHEN, CDR2 SYDVKM. CDR3 length: 16 amino acids. This CDR3 is CASSLGGNIAKNIQYF. The CDR3 bases are TGTGCCAGCAGTTTAGGGGGTAATATAGCCAAAAACATTCAGTACTTC.